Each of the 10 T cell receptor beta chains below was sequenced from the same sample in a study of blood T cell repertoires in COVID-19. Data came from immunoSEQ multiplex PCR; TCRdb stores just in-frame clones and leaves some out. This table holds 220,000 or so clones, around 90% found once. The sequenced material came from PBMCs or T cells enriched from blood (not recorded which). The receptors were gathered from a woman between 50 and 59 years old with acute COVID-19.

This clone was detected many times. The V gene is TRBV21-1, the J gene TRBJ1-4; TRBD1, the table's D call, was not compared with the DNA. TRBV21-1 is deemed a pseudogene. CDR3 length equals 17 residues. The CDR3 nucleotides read TGTGCCAGCAGCAAAGGGGGCAGGTCGGTGGCTAATGAAAAACTGTTTTTT. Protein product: CASSKGGRSVANEKLFF.

The chain's CDR3 is CASSYERDAYEQYF. As DNA, the CDR3 is TGTGCCAGCAGTTACGAACGGGATGCCTACGAGCAGTACTTC. The chain employs TRBV6-5 and TRBJ2-7; tentative D call: TRBD2 (5 bases). Germline lookup yields CDR1 MNHEY and CDR2 SVGAGI. CDR3 length: 14 amino acids. The ends were cut back, 2 bases at V and 2 bases at J, with 10 bases in the middle.

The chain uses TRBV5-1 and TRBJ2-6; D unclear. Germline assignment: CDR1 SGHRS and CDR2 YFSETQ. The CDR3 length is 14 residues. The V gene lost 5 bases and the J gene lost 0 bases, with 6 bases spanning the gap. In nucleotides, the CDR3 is TGCGCCAGCAGACGAGACTCTGGGGCCAACGTCCTGACTTTC. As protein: CASRRDSGANVLTF. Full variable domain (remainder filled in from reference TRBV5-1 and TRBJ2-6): KAGVTQTPRYLIKTRGQQVTLSCSPISGHRSVSWYQQTPGQGLQFLFEYFSETQRNKGNFPGRFSGRQFSNSRSEMNVSTLELGDSALYLCASRRDSGANVLTFGAGSRLTVL.

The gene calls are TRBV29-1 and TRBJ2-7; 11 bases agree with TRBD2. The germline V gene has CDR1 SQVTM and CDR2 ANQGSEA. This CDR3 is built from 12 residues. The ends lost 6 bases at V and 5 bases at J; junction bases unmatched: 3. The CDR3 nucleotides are TGCAGCGTAACTAGCGGGAGTAACGAGCAGTACTTC. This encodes CSVTSGSNEQYF.

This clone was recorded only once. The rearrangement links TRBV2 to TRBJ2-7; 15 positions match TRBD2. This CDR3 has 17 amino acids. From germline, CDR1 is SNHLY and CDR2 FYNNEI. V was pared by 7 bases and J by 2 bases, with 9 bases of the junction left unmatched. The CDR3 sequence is CASNGGTSGRPTYEQYF. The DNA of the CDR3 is TGTGCCAGCAATGGGGGGACTAGCGGGAGGCCAACCTACGAGCAGTACTTC.

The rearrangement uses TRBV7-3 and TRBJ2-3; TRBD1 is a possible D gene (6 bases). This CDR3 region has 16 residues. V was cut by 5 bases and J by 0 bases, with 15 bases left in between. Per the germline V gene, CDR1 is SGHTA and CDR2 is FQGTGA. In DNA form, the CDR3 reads TGTGCCAGCAGCCTCAGGGGAAGCGGCAGCACAGATACGCAGTATTTT. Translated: CASSLRGSGSTDTQYF.

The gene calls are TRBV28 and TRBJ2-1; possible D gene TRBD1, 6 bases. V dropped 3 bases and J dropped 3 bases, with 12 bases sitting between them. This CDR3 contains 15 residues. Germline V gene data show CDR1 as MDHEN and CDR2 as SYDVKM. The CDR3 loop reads CASSLRQVYYNEQFF. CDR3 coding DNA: TGTGCCAGCAGTTTGAGACAGGTATACTACAATGAGCAGTTCTTC.

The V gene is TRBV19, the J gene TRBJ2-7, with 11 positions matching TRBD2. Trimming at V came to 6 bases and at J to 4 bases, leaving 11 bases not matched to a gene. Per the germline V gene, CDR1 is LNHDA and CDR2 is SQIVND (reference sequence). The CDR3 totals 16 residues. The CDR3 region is CASSHAPGLADYEQYF. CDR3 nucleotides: TGTGCCAGTAGCCATGCTCCGGGACTAGCGGATTACGAGCAGTACTTC. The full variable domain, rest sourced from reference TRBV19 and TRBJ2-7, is DGGITQSPKYLFRKEGQNVTLSCEQNLNHDAMYWYRQDPGQGLRLIYYSQIVNDFQKGDIAEGYSVSREKKESFPLTVTSAQKNPTAFYLCASSHAPGLADYEQYFGPGTRLTVT.

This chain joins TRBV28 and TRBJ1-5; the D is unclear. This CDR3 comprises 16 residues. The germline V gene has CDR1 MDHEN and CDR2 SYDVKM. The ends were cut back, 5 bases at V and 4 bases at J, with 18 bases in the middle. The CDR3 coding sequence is TGTGCCAGCAGTGGGAGCATAGGGCTTCGAAATCAGCCCCAGCATTTT. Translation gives CASSGSIGLRNQPQHF.

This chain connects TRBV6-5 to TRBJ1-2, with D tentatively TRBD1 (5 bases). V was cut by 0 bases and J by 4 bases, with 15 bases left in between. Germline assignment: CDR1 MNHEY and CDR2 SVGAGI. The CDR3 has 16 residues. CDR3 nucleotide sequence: TGTGCCAGCAGTTACTCGAGCTATCAGGGACTCTATGGCTACACCTTC. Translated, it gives CASSYSSYQGLYGYTF.